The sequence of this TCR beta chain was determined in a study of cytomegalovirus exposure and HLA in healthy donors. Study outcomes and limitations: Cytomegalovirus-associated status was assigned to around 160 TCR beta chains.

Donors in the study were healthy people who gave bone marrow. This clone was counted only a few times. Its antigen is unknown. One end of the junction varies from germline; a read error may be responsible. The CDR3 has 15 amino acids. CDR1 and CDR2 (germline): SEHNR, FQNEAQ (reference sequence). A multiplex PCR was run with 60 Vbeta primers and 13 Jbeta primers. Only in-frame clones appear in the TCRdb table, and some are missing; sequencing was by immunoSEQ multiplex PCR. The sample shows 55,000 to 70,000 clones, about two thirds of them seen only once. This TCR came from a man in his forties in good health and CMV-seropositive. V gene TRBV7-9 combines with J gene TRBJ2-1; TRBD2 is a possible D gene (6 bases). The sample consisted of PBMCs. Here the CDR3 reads CSSSLASGQYNEQFF. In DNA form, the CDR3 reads TGTTCCAGCAGCTTAGCCAGCGGGCAATACAATGAGCAGTTCTTC.